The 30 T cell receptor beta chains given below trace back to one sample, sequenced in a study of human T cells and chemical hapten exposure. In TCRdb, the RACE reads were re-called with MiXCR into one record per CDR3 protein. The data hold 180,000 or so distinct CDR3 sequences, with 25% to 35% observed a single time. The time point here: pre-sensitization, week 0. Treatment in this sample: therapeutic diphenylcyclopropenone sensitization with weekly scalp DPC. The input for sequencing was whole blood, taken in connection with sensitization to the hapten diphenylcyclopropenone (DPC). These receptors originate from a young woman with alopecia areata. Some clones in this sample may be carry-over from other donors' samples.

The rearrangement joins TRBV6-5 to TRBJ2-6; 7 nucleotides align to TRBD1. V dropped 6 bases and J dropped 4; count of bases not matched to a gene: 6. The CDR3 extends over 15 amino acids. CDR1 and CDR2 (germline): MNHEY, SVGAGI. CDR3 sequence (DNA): TGTGCCAGCAGATATACAGGGGACGGGGCCAACGTCCTGACTTTC. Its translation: CASRYTGDGANVLTF.

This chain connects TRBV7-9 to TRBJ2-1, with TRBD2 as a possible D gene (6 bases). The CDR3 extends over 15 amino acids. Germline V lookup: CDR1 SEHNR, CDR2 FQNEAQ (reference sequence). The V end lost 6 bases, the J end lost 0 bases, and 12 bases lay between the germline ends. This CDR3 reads CASRARGSSYNEQFF. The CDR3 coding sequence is TGTGCCAGCAGAGCCCGGGGGAGCTCCTACAATGAGCAGTTCTTC.

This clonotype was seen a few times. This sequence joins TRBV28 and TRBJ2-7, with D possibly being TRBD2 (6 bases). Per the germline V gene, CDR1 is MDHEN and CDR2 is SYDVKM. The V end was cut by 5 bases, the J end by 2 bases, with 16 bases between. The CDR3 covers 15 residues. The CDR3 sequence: CASSQSYGGTYEQYF. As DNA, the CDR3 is TGTGCCAGCAGTCAATCCTATGGGGGGACCTACGAGCAGTACTTC.

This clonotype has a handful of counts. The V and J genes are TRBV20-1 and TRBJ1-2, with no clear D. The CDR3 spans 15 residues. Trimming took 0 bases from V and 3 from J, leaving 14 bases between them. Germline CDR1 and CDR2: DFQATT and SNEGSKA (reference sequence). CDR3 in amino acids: CSARDSGSPYYGYTF. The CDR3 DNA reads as TGCAGTGCTAGAGATAGCGGTTCCCCTTACTATGGCTACACCTTC.

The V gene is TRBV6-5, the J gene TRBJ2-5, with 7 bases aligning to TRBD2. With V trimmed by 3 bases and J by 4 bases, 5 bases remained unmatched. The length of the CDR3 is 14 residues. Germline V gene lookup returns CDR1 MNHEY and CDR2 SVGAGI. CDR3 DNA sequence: TGTGCCAGCAGTTATCAGCGGGATTCAGAGACCCAGTACTTC. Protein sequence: CASSYQRDSETQYF.

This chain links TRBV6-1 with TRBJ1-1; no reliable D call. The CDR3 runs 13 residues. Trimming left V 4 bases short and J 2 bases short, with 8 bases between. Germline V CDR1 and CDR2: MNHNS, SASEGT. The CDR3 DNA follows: TGTGCCAGCAGTGGAAGAATTAACACTGAAGCTTTCTTT. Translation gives CASSGRINTEAFF.

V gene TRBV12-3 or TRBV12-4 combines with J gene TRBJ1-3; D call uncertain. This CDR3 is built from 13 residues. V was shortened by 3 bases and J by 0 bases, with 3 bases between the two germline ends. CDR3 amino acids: CASSFLSGNTIYF. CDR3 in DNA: TGTGCCAGCAGTTTTCTCTCTGGAAACACCATATATTTT.

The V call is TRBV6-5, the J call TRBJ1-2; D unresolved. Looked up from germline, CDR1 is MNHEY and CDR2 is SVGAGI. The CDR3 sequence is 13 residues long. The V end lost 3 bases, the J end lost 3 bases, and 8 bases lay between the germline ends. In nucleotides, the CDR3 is TGTGCCAGCAGTTATAAACAGCACTATGGCTACACCTTC. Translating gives CASSYKQHYGYTF.

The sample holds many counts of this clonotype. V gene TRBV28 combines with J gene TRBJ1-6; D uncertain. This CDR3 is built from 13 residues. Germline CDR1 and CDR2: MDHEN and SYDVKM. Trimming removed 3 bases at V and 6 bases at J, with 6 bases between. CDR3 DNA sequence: TGTGCCAGCAGTTTTCGGGGTAATTCACCCCTCCACTTT. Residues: CASSFRGNSPLHF.

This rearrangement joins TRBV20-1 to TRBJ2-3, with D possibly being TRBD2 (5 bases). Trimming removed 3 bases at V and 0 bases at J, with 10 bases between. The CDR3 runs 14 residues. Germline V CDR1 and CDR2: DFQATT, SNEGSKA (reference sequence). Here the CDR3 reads CSAREARSTDTQYF. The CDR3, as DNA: TGCAGTGCTAGGGAGGCCCGGAGCACAGATACGCAGTATTTT.

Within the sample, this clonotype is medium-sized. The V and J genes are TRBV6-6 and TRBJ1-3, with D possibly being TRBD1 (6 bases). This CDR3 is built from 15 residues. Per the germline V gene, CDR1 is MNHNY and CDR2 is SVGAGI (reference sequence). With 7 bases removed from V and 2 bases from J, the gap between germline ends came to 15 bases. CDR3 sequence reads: CASTAGAGTGNTIYF. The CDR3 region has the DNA TGTGCCAGCACCGCAGGGGCTGGGACTGGAAACACCATATATTTT.

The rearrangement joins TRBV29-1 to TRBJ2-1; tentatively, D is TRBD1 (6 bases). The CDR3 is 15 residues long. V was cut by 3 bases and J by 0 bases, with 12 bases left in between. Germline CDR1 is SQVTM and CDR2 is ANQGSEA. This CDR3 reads CSVDQGWSSYNEQFF. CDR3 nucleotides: TGCAGCGTTGATCAGGGGTGGAGCTCCTACAATGAGCAGTTCTTC.

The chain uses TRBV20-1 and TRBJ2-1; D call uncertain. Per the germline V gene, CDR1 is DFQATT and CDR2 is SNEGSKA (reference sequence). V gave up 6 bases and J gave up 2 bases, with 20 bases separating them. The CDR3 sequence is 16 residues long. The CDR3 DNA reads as TGCAGTGCGATCAACCCAGATACTGTCCCCTACAATGAGCAGTTCTTC. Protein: CSAINPDTVPYNEQFF.

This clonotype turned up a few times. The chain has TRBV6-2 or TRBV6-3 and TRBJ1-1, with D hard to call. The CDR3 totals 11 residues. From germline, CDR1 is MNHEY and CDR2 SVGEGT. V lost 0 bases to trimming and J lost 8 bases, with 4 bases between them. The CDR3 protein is CASSYSTEAFF. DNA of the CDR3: TGTGCCAGCAGTTACTCGACAGAAGCTTTCTTT.

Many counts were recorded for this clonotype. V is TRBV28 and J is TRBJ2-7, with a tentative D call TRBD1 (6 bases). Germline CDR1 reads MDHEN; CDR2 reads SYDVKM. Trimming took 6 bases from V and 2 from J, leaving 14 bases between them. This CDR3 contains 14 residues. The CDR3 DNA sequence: TGTGCCAGCAGCGCTGGGACATTGACCTACGAGCAGTACTTC. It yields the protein CASSAGTLTYEQYF.

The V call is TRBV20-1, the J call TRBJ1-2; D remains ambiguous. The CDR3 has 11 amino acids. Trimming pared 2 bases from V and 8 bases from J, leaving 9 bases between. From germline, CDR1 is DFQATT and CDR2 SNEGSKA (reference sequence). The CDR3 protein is CSARLLEGYTF. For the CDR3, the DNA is TGCAGTGCTAGACTACTTGAAGGCTACACCTTC.

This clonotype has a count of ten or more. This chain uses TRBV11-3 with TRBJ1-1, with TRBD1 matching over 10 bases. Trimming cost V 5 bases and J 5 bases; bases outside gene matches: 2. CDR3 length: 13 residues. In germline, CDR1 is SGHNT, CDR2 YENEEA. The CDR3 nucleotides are TGTGCCAGCAGCGGGGGACAGGGGACTGAAGCTTTCTTT. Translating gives CASSGGQGTEAFF.

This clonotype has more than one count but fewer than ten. The DNA for the CDR3 is TGCAGCGTCGGAACGGGACAGGGGGTGCTTGGCTACACCTTC. Its translation is CSVGTGQGVLGYTF. The chain has TRBV29-1 and TRBJ1-2; 11 bases are shared with TRBD1. This CDR3 is 14 amino acids long. The germline CDR1 and CDR2 sequences are SQVTM and ANQGSEA. V dropped 6 bases and J dropped 7; count of bases not matched to a gene: 10.

The DNA of the CDR3 is TGCGCCAGCAGCCAAAGGTCATGGGGGGGCACCGGGGAGCTGTTTTTT. Translation: CASSQRSWGGTGELFF. This chain joins TRBV4-3 and TRBJ2-2; 7 bases are shared with TRBD2. V lost 2 bases, J lost 4 bases, and 7 bases stayed unmatched. The CDR3 loop spans 16 amino acids. The V gene's germline CDR1 is LGHNA and CDR2 YSLEER.

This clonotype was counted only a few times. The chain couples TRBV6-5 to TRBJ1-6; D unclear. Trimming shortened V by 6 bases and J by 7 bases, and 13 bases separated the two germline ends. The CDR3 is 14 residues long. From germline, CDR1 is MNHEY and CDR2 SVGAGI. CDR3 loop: CASRPGLGNSPLHF. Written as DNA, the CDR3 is TGTGCCAGCAGACCCGGGCTGGGGAATTCACCCCTCCACTTT.

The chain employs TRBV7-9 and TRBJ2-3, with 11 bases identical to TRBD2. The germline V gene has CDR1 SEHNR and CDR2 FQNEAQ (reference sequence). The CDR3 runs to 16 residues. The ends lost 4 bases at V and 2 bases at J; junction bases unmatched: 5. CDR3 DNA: TGTGCCAGCAGCTCGGGACTAGCGGTACTCACAGATACGCAGTATTTT. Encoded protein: CASSSGLAVLTDTQYF.

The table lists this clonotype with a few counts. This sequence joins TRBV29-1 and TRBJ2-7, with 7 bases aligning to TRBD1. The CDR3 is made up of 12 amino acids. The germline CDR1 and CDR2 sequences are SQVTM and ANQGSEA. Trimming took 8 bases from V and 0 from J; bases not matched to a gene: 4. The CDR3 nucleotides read TGCAGCATCCGGGACAGCTCCTACGAGCAGTACTTC. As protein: CSIRDSSYEQYF.

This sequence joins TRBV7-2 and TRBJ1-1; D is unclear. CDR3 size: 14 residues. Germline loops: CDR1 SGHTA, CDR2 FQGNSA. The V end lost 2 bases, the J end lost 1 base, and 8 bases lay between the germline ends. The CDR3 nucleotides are TGTGCCAGCAGCTTATACAGCCAGAACACTGAAGCTTTCTTT. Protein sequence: CASSLYSQNTEAFF.

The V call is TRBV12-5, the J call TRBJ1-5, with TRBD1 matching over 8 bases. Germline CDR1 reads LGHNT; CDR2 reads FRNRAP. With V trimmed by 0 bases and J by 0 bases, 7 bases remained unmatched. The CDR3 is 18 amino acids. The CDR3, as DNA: TGTGCTAGTGGTTTGGTCAAAATGGGGACAGGTAGCAATCAGCCCCAGCATTTT. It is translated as CASGLVKMGTGSNQPQHF.

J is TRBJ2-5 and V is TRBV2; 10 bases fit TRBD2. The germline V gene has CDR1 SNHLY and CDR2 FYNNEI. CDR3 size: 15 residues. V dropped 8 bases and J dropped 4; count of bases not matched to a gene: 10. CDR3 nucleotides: TGTGCCAGCGCCGCCGAGCGGGGGGGCGGAGAGACCCAGTACTTC. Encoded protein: CASAAERGGGETQYF.

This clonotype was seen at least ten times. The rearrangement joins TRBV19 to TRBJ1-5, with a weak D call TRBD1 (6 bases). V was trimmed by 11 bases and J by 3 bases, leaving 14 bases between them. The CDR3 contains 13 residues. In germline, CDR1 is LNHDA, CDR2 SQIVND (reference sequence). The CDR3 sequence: CASRGQYNQPQHF. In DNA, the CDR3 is TGTGCCTCGCGGGGGCAATACAATCAGCCCCAGCATTTT.

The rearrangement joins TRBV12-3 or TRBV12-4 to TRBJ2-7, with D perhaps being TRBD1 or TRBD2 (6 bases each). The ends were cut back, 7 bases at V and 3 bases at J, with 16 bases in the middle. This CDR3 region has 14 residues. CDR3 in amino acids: CASTPWGAGYEQYF. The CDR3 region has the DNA TGTGCCAGCACCCCCTGGGGGGCTGGCTACGAGCAGTACTTC.

CDR3 coding DNA: TGCGCCAGCAGCTTGGTCGGATCCTTAGGCAACGAGCAGTACTTC. Protein: CASSLVGSLGNEQYF. The J gene is TRBJ2-7, the V gene TRBV5-1; the D is unclear. V was trimmed by 0 bases and J by 5 bases, leaving 15 bases between them. Germline V CDR1 and CDR2: SGHRS, YFSETQ. CDR3 size: 15 residues.

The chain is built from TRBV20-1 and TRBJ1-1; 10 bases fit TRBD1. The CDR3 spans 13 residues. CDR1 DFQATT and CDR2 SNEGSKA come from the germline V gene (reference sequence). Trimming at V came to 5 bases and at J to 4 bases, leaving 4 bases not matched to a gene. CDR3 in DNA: TGCAGTGCTCCGGGACAGGGGATCACTGAAGCTTTCTTT. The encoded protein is CSAPGQGITEAFF.

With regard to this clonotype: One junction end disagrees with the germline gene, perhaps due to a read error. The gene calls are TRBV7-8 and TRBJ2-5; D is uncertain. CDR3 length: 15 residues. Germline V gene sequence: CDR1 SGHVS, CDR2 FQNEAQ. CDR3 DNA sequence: TGTGCCAGCAGCTTAGTTGACGGCCCACAAGGGACCCAGTACTTC. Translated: CASSLVDGPQGTQYF.